The clone carrying this T cell receptor beta chain appeared once. The antigen remains undetermined. Through a sample-barcoded 5' primer and a J-beta primer mix, a second PCR was run for about 6 to 11 cycles. Carrying 12 random nucleotides, a template-switch adaptor labeled each individual cDNA molecule. TCRdb re-called the 5' RACE reads through MiXCR, storing one row per CDR3 protein. The table has about 1.5 million distinct CDR3 sequences, under 55% seen once. This sample was taken from a study of blood T cells in healthy people across ages. The CDR3 covers 16 residues. V lost 1 base and J lost 6, with 19 bases in between. The V gene's germline CDR1 is PRHDT and CDR2 FYEKMQ (reference sequence). Collection of roughly 10 milliliters of peripheral blood was performed for each donor. Total RNA, at least 5 micrograms per sample, came from PBMCs. General study points: TCR beta diversity was tightly associated with the proportion of naive T cells.

The sample was blood. The TCR originated in a young woman in good health. The chain is built from TRBV13 and TRBJ2-7, with D possibly TRBD1 on 6 matching bases. DNA of the CDR3: TGTGCCAGCAGCTTAGAGGATTCCGGGCCAGGGGCCGAGCAGTACTTC. Translated: CASSLEDSGPGAEQYF.